These T cell receptor beta chains were read from a single sample in a study of prognosis after radiotherapy for stage I lung cancer. Each CDR3 protein is one row after TCRdb ran MiXCR on the multiplex PCR reads. The table includes 15,000 to 20,000 distinct CDR3 sequences, less than 40% detected once. The sample consisted of PBMCs, taken before or after stereotactic body radiation therapy (not recorded which). The receptors here all came from a donor aged 50 or older with non-small cell lung cancer. CDR3s include the opening cysteine and the closing phenylalanine or tryptophan. A D gene is named only where the DNA matches it firmly. Some rows have no size entry. The others give once, few or many, or a class for an expanded clone.

many	-	TRBV12-3/TRBV12-4	TRBJ1-2	CASVGNYYGYTF	TGTGCCAGCGTGGGGAATTACTATGGCTACACCTTC
many	TRBD2	TRBV24-1	TRBJ2-1	CATSESYLAGIHNEQFF	TGTGCCACCAGTGAGTCCTATCTAGCGGGAATACACAATGAGCAGTTCTTC
many	TRBD2	TRBV6-5	TRBJ2-3	CASSYGEGQGDTQYF	TGTGCCAGCAGTTACGGGGAGGGCCAGGGAGATACGCAGTATTTT
-	-	TRBV12-3/TRBV12-4	TRBJ2-1	CASSRSRILDEQFF	TGTGCCAGCAGTCGTTCTCGGATCTTGGATGAGCAGTTCTTC
-	-	TRBV5-6	TRBJ2-1	CASSLRRRYNEQFF	TGTGCCAGCAGCTTGAGGCGGAGATACAATGAGCAGTTCTTC
-	-	TRBV7-2	TRBJ2-5	CASSLEYIRAGKETQYF	TGTGCCAGCAGCTTAGAATATATCAGGGCGGGAAAAGAGACCCAGTACTTC
medium-sized	-	TRBV24-1	TRBJ2-1	CATSDAALAGNEQFF	TGTGCCACCAGTGATGCGGCACTAGCCGGTAATGAGCAGTTCTTC
-	TRBD1	TRBV5-6	TRBJ2-5	CASSNSKGQGAIFMETQYF	TGTGCCAGCAGCAACTCAAAGGGTCAGGGGGCTATTTTTATGGAGACCCAGTACTTC
-	-	TRBV6-1	TRBJ1-3	CASQGSGNTIYF	TGTGCTTCGCAGGGATCTGGAAACACCATATATTTT
many	-	TRBV6-1	TRBJ2-1	CASIPPAYNEQFF	TGTGCCAGCATCCCACCCGCCTACAATGAGCAGTTCTTC
-	TRBD1	TRBV2	TRBJ1-4	CASSEDRDEKLFF	TGTGCCAGCAGCGAAGACAGGGATGAAAAACTGTTTTTT
-	TRBD2	TRBV30	TRBJ2-1	CAWSLLAGESNEQFF	TGTGCCTGGAGCCTACTAGCGGGAGAATCCAATGAGCAGTTCTTC
medium-sized	-	TRBV19	TRBJ2-1	CASSIPDRDVGEQFF	TGTGCCAGTAGTATACCGGACAGAGACGTGGGTGAGCAGTTCTTC
many	TRBD2	TRBV7-9	TRBJ2-3	CASSLGGPRPGLVVADTQYF	TGTGCCAGCAGCTTAGGGGGTCCAAGGCCGGGACTAGTAGTGGCAGATACGCAGTATTTT
many	TRBD1	TRBV28	TRBJ1-4	CASRGQGGEKLFF	TGTGCCAGCAGGGGACAGGGTGGAGAAAAACTGTTTTTT
many	-	TRBV30	TRBJ1-1	CAWGSPNTEAFF	TGTGCCTGGGGTAGCCCGAACACTGAAGCTTTCTTT
-	-	TRBV9	TRBJ2-1	CASNVLSDAEQFF	TGTGCCAGCAACGTACTTAGCGATGCTGAGCAGTTCTTC
many	-	TRBV12-3/TRBV12-4	TRBJ2-7	CASGQAPYEQYF	TGTGCCAGCGGCCAAGCCCCCTACGAGCAGTACTTC
-	-	TRBV6-9	TRBJ1-1	CASSFWDITEAFF	TGTGCCAGCAGTTTTTGGGACATTACTGAAGCTTTCTTT
medium-sized	TRBD2	TRBV11-2	TRBJ2-3	CASSLLAGGWDTQYF	TGTGCCAGCAGCCTGTTAGCGGGAGGGTGGGATACGCAGTATTTT